These T cell receptor beta chains were read from a single sample in a study of T-cell memory formation after mild COVID-19. TCRdb recomputed calls from the 5' RACE reads with MiXCR, one row per CDR3 protein. Of 500,000 to 550,000 distinct CDR3 sequences listed, 20% are singletons. Sequenced material: PBMCs or a T cell subset sorted from them (not recorded which). The receptors come from an adult woman who had mild COVID-19 (a few samples of this study predate the infection). Cell type and time point are not known. CDR3s include the opening cysteine and the closing phenylalanine or tryptophan. The D gene is left open where the match is weak. Part of the rows lack a size; the others show once, few, many or a class for expanded clones.

v_gene,j_gene,abundance,d_gene,CDR3nt,CDR3aa
TRBV5-6,TRBJ2-1,NA,TRBD1,TGTGCCAGCAGCCCTGACAGGGAACCATACAATGAGCAGTTCTTC,CASSPDREPYNEQFF
TRBV19,TRBJ1-1,NA,NA,TGTGCCAGTAGTATAGGGAGGCCGGGCACTGAAGCTTTCTTT,CASSIGRPGTEAFF
TRBV11-3,TRBJ1-1,NA,NA,TGTGCCAGCAGCTTACAGGCTTTGAACACTGAAGCTTTCTTT,CASSLQALNTEAFF
TRBV5-6,TRBJ2-7,few,NA,TGTGCCAGCAGGATGAGGGCAGGAACCTACGAGCAGTACTTC,CASRMRAGTYEQYF
TRBV5-1,TRBJ2-6,few,NA,TGCGCCAGCAGCCCGGACGGTCCCTCTGGGGCCAACGTCCTGACTTTC,CASSPDGPSGANVLTF
TRBV11-3,TRBJ2-1,NA,NA,TGTGCCAGCAGCTTAGGGTCCAGGGAAGGGCAGTTCTTC,CASSLGSREGQFF
TRBV12-3/TRBV12-4,TRBJ2-3,few,NA,TGTGCCAGCAGTTTAGACTCTAGCTCCCCAGATACGCAGTATTTT,CASSLDSSSPDTQYF
TRBV6-2/TRBV6-3,TRBJ2-1,few,TRBD2,TGTGCCAGCAGCCGTCTCCCTCTAGCGGGCCCATCCTACAATGAGCAGTTCTTC,CASSRLPLAGPSYNEQFF
TRBV5-1,TRBJ1-1,NA,TRBD1,TGCGCCAGCAGCTTCCGGGACAGGAACACTGAAGCTTTCTTT,CASSFRDRNTEAFF
TRBV3-1,TRBJ2-7,NA,TRBD2,TGTGCCAGCAGCCAAGACCCTGGACTAGCGGGAGTGGGCGGCTACGAGCAGTACTTC,CASSQDPGLAGVGGYEQYF
TRBV10-3,TRBJ2-1,NA,TRBD2,TGTGCCATCAGAACAGACCTAGCGGGAGCGAACAATGAGCAGTTCTTC,CAIRTDLAGANNEQFF
TRBV7-2,TRBJ1-3,few,NA,TGTGCCAGCAGCCCCATGCAGGGGAGTGGAAACACCATATATTTT,CASSPMQGSGNTIYF
TRBV5-1,TRBJ1-1,few,TRBD1,TGCGCCAGCAGCCGATCGGGCCCGGGACAGGGAGATGAAGCTTTCTTT,CASSRSGPGQGDEAFF
TRBV4-3,TRBJ2-2,NA,TRBD2,TGCGCCAGCAGCCAAGATAACCTAGCGGGAGCCTCCGGGGAGCTGTTTTTT,CASSQDNLAGASGELFF
TRBV20-1,TRBJ1-1,NA,NA,TGCAGTGCTAGAGTCAGGGGTGACACTGAAGCTTTCTTT,CSARVRGDTEAFF
TRBV12-3/TRBV12-4,TRBJ2-7,NA,NA,TGTGCCAGCGCGGATCCCAGGCAGGGATTCTACGAGCAGTACTTC,CASADPRQGFYEQYF
TRBV6-1,TRBJ1-1,few,TRBD1,TGTGCCAGCCGGACAGGGCGGTACACTGAAGCTTTCTTT,CASRTGRYTEAFF
TRBV6-1,TRBJ2-1,NA,TRBD2,TGTGCCAGCAGTGAAGCTTGGGGGAGGGCCCGCAATGAGCAGTTCTTC,CASSEAWGRARNEQFF